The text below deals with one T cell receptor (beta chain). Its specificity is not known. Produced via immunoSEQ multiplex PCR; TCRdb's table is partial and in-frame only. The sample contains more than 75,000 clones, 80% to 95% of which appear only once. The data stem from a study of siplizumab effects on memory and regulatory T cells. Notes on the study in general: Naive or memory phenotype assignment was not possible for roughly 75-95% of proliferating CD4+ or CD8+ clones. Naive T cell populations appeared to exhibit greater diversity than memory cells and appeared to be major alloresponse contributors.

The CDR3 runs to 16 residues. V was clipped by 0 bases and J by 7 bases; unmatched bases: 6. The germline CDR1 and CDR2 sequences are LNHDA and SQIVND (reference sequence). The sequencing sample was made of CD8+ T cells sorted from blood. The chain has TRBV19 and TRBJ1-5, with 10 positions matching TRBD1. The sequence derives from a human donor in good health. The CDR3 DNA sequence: TGTGCCAGTAGTATAGATCGCGGGACAGGGGACCAGCCCCAGCATTTT. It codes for CASSIDRGTGDQPQHF.